Shown below are 13 T cell receptor beta chains from a single sample sequenced in a study of hypomethylating agent response in myelodysplastic syndrome. Assay used: immunoSEQ multiplex PCR; TCRdb lists only in-frame clones, some missing. The top ten hold about 15% of the sample, which has around 5,500 clones, around 90% seen once. The sequencing used bone marrow, collected before or after starting hypomethylating agent treatment for myelodysplastic syndrome (not recorded which). The receptors derive from a human donor with myelodysplastic syndrome.

The chain combines TRBV7-9 with TRBJ2-2; no reliable D call. Germline assignment: CDR1 SEHNR and CDR2 FQNEAQ (reference sequence). The CDR3 is made up of 14 amino acids. Deletions cut 4 bases from V and 6 bases from J, with 12 bases between. The CDR3: CASSSPSTAGELFF. The CDR3 nucleotides read TGTGCCAGCAGCTCCCCCTCAACAGCCGGGGAGCTGTTTTTT.

This rearrangement joins TRBV11-2 to TRBJ2-5, with D uncertain. The V end was cut by 3 bases, the J end by 5 bases, with 4 bases between. Germline-derived CDR1 and CDR2 are SGHAT and FQNNGV. The CDR3 has 11 residues. CDR3 nucleotides: TGTGCCAGCAGCTTTTTGGAGACCCAGTACTTC. It specifies CASSFLETQYF.

This chain joins TRBV7-4 and TRBJ1-5; possibly TRBD1 for D (6 bases). Trimming pared 8 bases from V and 4 bases from J, leaving 12 bases between. From germline, CDR1 is SGHVT and CDR2 SQSDAQ. The CDR3 has 13 amino acids. For the CDR3, the DNA is TGTGCCAGCTCCCCAGGGGAAAATCAGCCCCAGCATTTT. As protein: CASSPGENQPQHF.

CDR3 sequence (DNA): TGTGCCAGCAGTTTCGGAAGGGATCAGCCCCAGCATTTT. It is translated as CASSFGRDQPQHF. The genes are TRBV27 and TRBJ1-5, with D hard to call. Germline-derived CDR1 and CDR2 are MNHEY and SMNVEV (reference sequence). V lost 3 bases, J lost 5 bases, and 8 bases lay in between. The CDR3 runs 13 residues.

Turning to this clone: This same CDR3 is encoded by further DNA sequences in the sample. The chain combines TRBV15 with TRBJ1-2; D gene unclear. Germline CDR1 is LNHNV and CDR2 is YYDKDF (reference sequence). V lost 0 bases, J lost 6 bases, and 8 bases lay in between. The CDR3 sequence is 13 residues long. CDR3 nucleotides: TGTGCCACCAGCAGAGAAGAGGGAGATGGCTACACCTTC. Translated: CATSREEGDGYTF.

CDR3 sequence: CASSYSGGPDEQYF. In DNA form, the CDR3 reads TGTGCCAGCAGCTATAGCGGGGGGCCTGACGAGCAGTACTTC. The V and J genes are TRBV7-2 and TRBJ2-7; 10 bases are a match to TRBD2. The CDR3 runs to 14 residues. J was trimmed by 5 bases and V by 4 bases; bases with no gene match: 5. CDR1 is SGHTA, CDR2 FQGNSA, per germline. Full variable domain (missing parts from reference TRBV7-2 and TRBJ2-7): GAGVSQSPSNKVTEKGKDVELRCDPISGHTALYWYRQSLGQGLEFLIYFQGNSAPDKSGLPSDRFSAERTGGSVSTLTIQRTQQEDSAVYLCASSYSGGPDEQYFGPGTRLTVT.

A single count supports this clone. The genes are TRBV7-2 and TRBJ2-5, with 7 nucleotides matching TRBD2. Germline V gene data show CDR1 as SGHTA and CDR2 as FQGNSA. Trimming took 1 base from V and 5 from J; bases not matched to a gene: 4. The CDR3 length is 14 residues. The CDR3 reads CASSLVWRGETQYF. CDR3 sequence (DNA): TGTGCCAGCAGCTTAGTATGGCGGGGGGAGACCCAGTACTTC.

The rearrangement joins TRBV18 to TRBJ1-1; D remains unclear. Per the germline V gene, CDR1 is KGHSH and CDR2 is LQKENI. This CDR3 contains 14 residues. Trimming took off 6 bases at V and 6 bases at J, with 17 bases between the two ends. The CDR3 DNA follows: TGTGCCAGCTCCCCGACCCGATCCGACGCTGAAGCTTTCTTT. It encodes CASSPTRSDAEAFF.

The gene calls are TRBV7-8 and TRBJ1-1; D is possibly TRBD1 (6 bases). CDR1 SGHVS and CDR2 FQNEAQ come from the germline V gene. V was clipped by 4 bases and J by 4 bases, with 19 bases between them. This CDR3 region has 16 residues. The CDR3 coding sequence is TGTGCCAGCAGCTCCGAACGGTATACAGGGCCCACTGAAGCTTTCTTT. Translation: CASSSERYTGPTEAFF.

Only a few counts were recorded for this clone. This chain uses TRBV9 with TRBJ2-3; no definite D call. Trimming took off 7 bases at V and 6 bases at J, with 15 bases between the two ends. Germline CDR1 is SGDLS and CDR2 is YYNGEE. The CDR3 length is 13 residues. The CDR3 region is CASGPFVPDTQYF. The CDR3 DNA reads as TGTGCCAGCGGGCCCTTCGTTCCGGATACGCAGTATTTT. Variable domain in full (rest from reference TRBV9 and TRBJ2-3): DSGVTQTPKHLITATGQRVTLRCSPRSGDLSVYWYQQSLDQGLQFLIQYYNGEERAKGNILERFSAQQFPDLHSELNLSSLELGDSALYFCASGPFVPDTQYFGPGTRLTVL.

This clone has only a few counts. V gene TRBV2 combines with J gene TRBJ2-5; D is unclear. The CDR3 covers 13 residues. Germline values: CDR1 SNHLY, CDR2 FYNNEI. V lost 6 bases, J lost 2 bases, and 10 bases lay in between. The CDR3 spells CASSRTDQETQYF. The DNA of the CDR3 is TGTGCCAGCAGCCGGACGGATCAAGAGACCCAGTACTTC. Together with reference TRBV2 and TRBJ2-5, the CDR3 gives the full variable domain: EPEVTQTPSHQVTQMGQEVILRCVPISNHLYFYWYRQILGQKVEFLVSFYNNEISEKSEIFDDQFSVERPDGSNFTLKIRSTKLEDSAMYFCASSRTDQETQYFGPGTRLLVL.

V is TRBV5-1 and J is TRBJ2-2, with D maybe TRBD2 (7 bases). CDR3 length: 18 amino acids. The V end lost 4 bases, the J end lost 6 bases, and 25 bases lay between the germline ends. Germline V gene lookup returns CDR1 SGHRS and CDR2 YFSETQ. The CDR3 DNA reads as TGCGCCAGCAGCGCGCGGTCCTCCGGGGGGCGAATGGCCGGGGAGCTGTTTTTT. It encodes CASSARSSGGRMAGELFF.

The chain's CDR3 is CASSLSTLLYV. In DNA form, the CDR3 reads TGTGCCAGCAGCTTATCAACCCTCTTGTACGTC. The gene calls are TRBV7-8 and TRBJ2-7; unclear D gene. CDR1 SGHVS and CDR2 FQNEAQ come from the germline V gene. The length of the CDR3 is 11 residues. Between the trimmed V and J ends, which lost 2 bases and 12 bases, there was a span of 11 bases.